This T cell receptor beta chain appears in the sequencing data of a study of shared clonotypes between healthy human individuals. The CDR3 length is 13 residues. Germline CDR1 and CDR2: MNHEY and SMNVEV (reference sequence). The J segment lost 11 bases and the V segment lost 7 bases, leaving 7 bases of the junction unmatched. The method was immunoSEQ multiplex PCR; TCRdb's version includes in-frame clones alone and lacks a portion of them. Here the sample spans around 2.3 million clones, almost 96% being singletons. The V gene is TRBV27, the J gene TRBJ2-3; TRBD2 aligns across 12 bases. The sample taken for sequencing was naive CD4+ T cells sorted from blood. Subset defined: CD45RA+ positively selected. This sequence originates from a man between 18 and 35 years old in good health. This CDR3 is CASTLTSGGQQYF. As DNA, the CDR3 is TGTGCCAGCACTTTGACTAGCGGGGGACAGCAGTATTTT.